The rows below give T cell receptor beta chains drawn from one sample of a study of blood T cell repertoires in COVID-19. Here immunoSEQ multiplex PCR was the method, and the copy in TCRdb shows in-frame clones only, minus some. There are nearly 200,000 clones in the sample; 84% occur only once, and more than 4.5% lies in the top ten. The sequencing sample was made of peripheral blood. The receptors come from a woman in her 70s with active or convalescent COVID-19. CDR3s include the opening cysteine and the closing phenylalanine or tryptophan. Fields, in order: V gene, clone size, J gene, CDR3 protein. Expanded clones are given a class, and other clones once, few, many or no size at all.

TRBV6-1	NA	TRBJ2-5	CASSEGARAVYQETQYF
TRBV3-1/TRBV3-2	NA	TRBJ2-4	CASSRTSGNFAKNIQYF
TRBV6-6	NA	TRBJ1-4	CASSYSYRGDVEKLFF
TRBV18	once	TRBJ1-5	CASSPQGRNQPQHF
TRBV6-2/TRBV6-3	NA	TRBJ1-6	CASSVGIGVVINSPLHF
TRBV11-3	NA	TRBJ2-1	CASSLDPQGLAGDYNEQFF
TRBV5-1	NA	TRBJ2-3	CASSLLTGTDTQYF
TRBV20-1	NA	TRBJ1-5	CSASSAQPGGQPQHF
TRBV6-1	NA	TRBJ1-4	CASSEGRGQTEKLFF
TRBV2	once	TRBJ2-7	CASSSVITGYEQYF
TRBV28	NA	TRBJ2-7	CAVGGLAATYEQYF
TRBV19	NA	TRBJ1-2	CASSPGDSGDRTF
TRBV24-1	NA	TRBJ2-5	CATSDPGTGKETQYF
TRBV7-9	NA	TRBJ2-1	CASSSGTGRSYNEQFF
TRBV2	NA	TRBJ1-1	CASRDRENTEAFF
TRBV14	NA	TRBJ2-5	CASSQGLLAGQETQYF
TRBV19	NA	TRBJ2-7	CASSPYGHYEQYF
TRBV6-5	NA	TRBJ1-2	CASSPQGAYYGYTF
TRBV21-1	NA	TRBJ2-7	CASSRRLAGFPEQYF
TRBV5-1	once	TRBJ2-2	CASSLGTGGSTGELFF
TRBV7-2	NA	TRBJ1-1	CASSSRRGDTEAFF